This T cell receptor (beta chain) was captured by sequencing in a study of spatial heterogeneity in lung cancer. Study in general: Each time, sequencing found more beta-chain sequences than alpha-chain sequences.

This clonotype has ten or more counts. Its matching antigen is unknown. Findings and caveats of the study: Tumoral mutation counts were tracked by counts of expanded intratumoral alpha and beta TCRs.

The time point is: sample taken at primary tumor resection. Untreated early-stage non-small cell lung cancer patients, around 70 in total, were the donors. Sequencing covered unsorted whole RNA taken from tumor, nontumor lung or frozen PBMC. This CDR3 contains 12 residues. Germline lookup yields CDR1 LNHNV and CDR2 YYDKDF (reference sequence). Trimming took 9 bases from V and 4 from J, leaving 10 bases between them. TCR cDNA molecules each had a unique molecular identifier. TCRdb redid the calling of the 5' RACE reads with MiXCR, one entry per CDR3 protein. The sample yields some 5,500 distinct CDR3 sequences, roughly a tenth seen once.

Source: lung tumor tissue, taken at surgery. The V gene is TRBV15, the J gene TRBJ1-5; possible D gene TRBD1, 5 bases. The origin of this receptor is a female donor with early-stage non-small cell lung cancer. CDR3 bases: TGTGCCACTTCGACAGTAAATCAGCCCCAGCATTTT. As protein: CATSTVNQPQHF.